This T cell receptor beta chain is from a study of shared clonotypes between healthy human individuals. The CDR3 has 17 amino acids. V was clipped by 6 bases and J by 2 bases; unmatched bases: 15. The germline V gene has CDR1 MDHEN and CDR2 SYDVKM. Here immunoSEQ multiplex PCR was the method, and the copy in TCRdb shows in-frame clones only, minus some. The table shows 2,100,000 or so clones, with nearly 97% occurring only once. The TCR comes from a man between 18 and 35 years old in good health. Sequenced sample: naive CD4+ T cells sorted from blood. The subset here: CD45RA+ positively selected. The chain joins TRBV28 to TRBJ1-1, with 7 nucleotides matching TRBD1. CDR3 loop: CASRLETGTRGNTEAFF. DNA of the CDR3: TGTGCCAGCAGGTTGGAGACAGGGACCAGAGGAAACACTGAAGCTTTCTTT.